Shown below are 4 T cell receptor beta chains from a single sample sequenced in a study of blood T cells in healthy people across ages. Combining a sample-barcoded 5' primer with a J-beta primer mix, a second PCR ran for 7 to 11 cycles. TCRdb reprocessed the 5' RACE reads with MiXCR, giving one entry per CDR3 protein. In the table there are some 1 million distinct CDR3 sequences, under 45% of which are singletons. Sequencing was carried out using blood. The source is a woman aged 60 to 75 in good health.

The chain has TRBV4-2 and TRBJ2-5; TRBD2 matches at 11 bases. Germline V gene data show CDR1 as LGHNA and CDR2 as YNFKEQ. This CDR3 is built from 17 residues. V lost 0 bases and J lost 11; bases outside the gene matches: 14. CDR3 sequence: CASSQDSGTSGGNEQYF. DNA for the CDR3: TGTGCCAGCAGCCAAGACTCCGGGACTAGCGGTGGTAATGAGCAGTACTTC.

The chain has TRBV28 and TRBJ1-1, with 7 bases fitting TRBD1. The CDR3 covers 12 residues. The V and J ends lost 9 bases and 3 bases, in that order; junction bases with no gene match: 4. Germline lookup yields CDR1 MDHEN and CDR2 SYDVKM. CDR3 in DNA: TGTGCCAGTCAGGGGGTTGACACTGAAGCTTTCTTT. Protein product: CASQGVDTEAFF.

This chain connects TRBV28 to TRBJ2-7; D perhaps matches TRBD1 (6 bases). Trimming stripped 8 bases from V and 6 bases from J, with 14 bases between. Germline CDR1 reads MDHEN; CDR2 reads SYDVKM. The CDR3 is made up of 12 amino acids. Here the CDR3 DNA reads TGTGCCAGCTCCGGGACAACGAGCGAGCAGTACTTC. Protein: CASSGTTSEQYF.

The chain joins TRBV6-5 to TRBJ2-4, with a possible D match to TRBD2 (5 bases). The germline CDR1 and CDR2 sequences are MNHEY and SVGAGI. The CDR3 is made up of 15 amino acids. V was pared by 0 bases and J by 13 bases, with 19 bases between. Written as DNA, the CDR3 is TGTGCCAGCAGTTACTCCGGAGGAGACTCCTACGAACAGTACTTC. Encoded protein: CASSYSGGDSYEQYF.